These 11 T cell receptor beta chains were sequenced from one sample in a study of CD8 T cells in ankylosing spondylitis (dated by TCRdb to the late 2010s). The library was built by means of 5' RACE. The sequencer was an Illumina HiSeq 2500. The raw public data were reprocessed by TCRdb itself: fastp quality trimming at Q25, MiXCR clonotype calling, in-frame beta chains only. One record per CDR3 amino acid sequence lists the most common genes and DNA. The sample profile shows over 60,000 distinct CDR3 sequences; roughly 5.2% of them were found once. Around 2.2% of the sample is held by the ten biggest clonotypes. The specimen sequenced was blood, either unsorted or a sorted T cell fraction (not recorded which). The source of these receptors is a male donor with ankylosing spondylitis or in good health (not recorded which).

This clonotype was counted at least ten times. This chain joins TRBV5-1 and TRBJ2-1; TRBD2 matches 10 bases. The CDR3 is made up of 16 amino acids. Unmatched junction bases numbered 7, after V lost 0 bases and J lost 7 bases. Germline V gene sequence: CDR1 SGHRS, CDR2 YFSETQ. The CDR3 nucleotides read TGCGCCAGCAGCTTGGTAGCGGGGGGCCCCTGGAATGAGCAGTTCTTC. Translating gives CASSLVAGGPWNEQFF.

This clonotype was seen at least ten times. This chain links TRBV4-3 with TRBJ2-1; 7 nucleotides line up with TRBD2. Germline CDR1 is LGHNA and CDR2 is YSLEER. This CDR3 is 15 amino acids long. Trimming at V came to 2 bases and at J to 3 bases, leaving 4 bases not matched to a gene. CDR3 sequence (DNA): TGCGCCAGCAGCCAAACAGGACTAGACTACAATGAGCAGTTCTTC. Translation: CASSQTGLDYNEQFF.

This clonotype showed up many times. The chain recombines TRBV11-2 with TRBJ2-2, with unresolved D. Germline CDR1 and CDR2: SGHAT and FQNNGV. V was clipped by 2 bases and J by 5 bases, with 9 bases between them. This CDR3 has 14 residues. CDR3 DNA: TGTGCCAGCAGCTTATCTCTGACAACCGGGGAGCTGTTTTTT. Amino acids: CASSLSLTTGELFF.

This clonotype was observed many times. The chain couples TRBV11-2 to TRBJ2-3; D gene ambiguous. V lost 0 bases to trimming and J lost 4 bases, with 8 bases between them. This CDR3 region has 14 residues. Germline lookup yields CDR1 SGHAT and CDR2 FQNNGV. This CDR3 is CASSLDWSADTQYF. DNA for the CDR3: TGTGCCAGCAGCTTAGATTGGAGTGCAGATACGCAGTATTTT.

Many counts were recorded for this clonotype. V and J are TRBV24-1 and TRBJ1-2; perhaps TRBD1 as D (6 bases). The length of the CDR3 is 17 residues. The V and J ends lost 5 bases and 0 bases respectively, with 18 bases between them. The germline CDR1 and CDR2 sequences are KGHDR and SFDVKD. CDR3 sequence (DNA): TGTGCCACCAGTGGACCCTCCGGGACACCGGCTAACTATGGCTACACCTTC. Its protein product is CATSGPSGTPANYGYTF.

This clonotype was detected many times. V usage is TRBV6-2 or TRBV6-3 and J usage is TRBJ1-1; 8 nucleotides match TRBD1. CDR3 length equals 19 residues. The germline V gene has CDR1 MNHEY and CDR2 SVGEGT. The J segment lost 0 bases and the V segment lost 0 bases, leaving 12 bases of the junction unmatched. CDR3 amino acids: CASSYSADREVGMNTEAFF. For the CDR3, the DNA is TGTGCCAGCAGTTACTCTGCGGACAGGGAGGTAGGAATGAACACTGAAGCTTTCTTT.

This clonotype was counted at least ten times. The rearrangement links TRBV29-1 to TRBJ1-2; D perhaps matches TRBD1 (6 bases). The CDR3 is 13 residues long. Looked up from germline, CDR1 is SQVTM and CDR2 is ANQGSEA. Between the trimmed V and J ends, which lost 4 bases and 8 bases, there was a span of 17 bases. The CDR3 region has the DNA TGCAGCGTTGGTTCAGGGGTTAACAAAGGCTACACCTTC. Translating it yields CSVGSGVNKGYTF.

At least ten counts were recorded for this clonotype. The chain joins TRBV7-2 to TRBJ2-5; 11 nucleotides agree with TRBD2. This CDR3 has 16 residues. With 5 bases clipped from V and 4 bases from J, the junction kept 9 bases outside the gene matches. The germline CDR1 and CDR2 sequences are SGHTA and FQGNSA. This CDR3 is CASSPDRLAGIETQYF. The CDR3 DNA sequence: TGTGCCAGCAGCCCAGACCGACTAGCGGGAATAGAGACCCAGTACTTC.

This clonotype was seen at least ten times. This chain connects TRBV5-1 to TRBJ2-7, with D tentatively TRBD1 or TRBD2 (5 bases each). The V and J ends lost 2 bases and 2 bases respectively, with 11 bases between them. The germline V gene has CDR1 SGHRS and CDR2 YFSETQ. This CDR3 has 14 amino acids. The CDR3 sequence is CASSFGRGTYEQYF. DNA of the CDR3: TGCGCCAGCAGCTTCGGTCGGGGCACCTACGAGCAGTACTTC.

This clonotype occurred many times. V usage is TRBV7-8 and J usage is TRBJ1-5; 8 bases fit TRBD1. CDR1 and CDR2 from the germline V gene are SGHVS and FQNEAQ. V shed 6 bases and J 8 bases; nucleotides not matched to a gene: 18. The CDR3 has 17 residues. The CDR3 DNA is TGTGCCAGCAGTCTTCCAGGGGGCTGGAGAGAAATCAAGCCCCAGCATTTT. Its translation is CASSLPGGWREIKPQHF.

In this sample, this clonotype turned up many times. The chain joins TRBV9 to TRBJ2-7; 11 nucleotides align to TRBD2. Germline CDR1 and CDR2: SGDLS and YYNGEE. With V trimmed by 0 bases and J by 2 bases, 1 base remained unmatched. This CDR3 has 15 residues. This CDR3 is CASSVGLAGTYEQYF. CDR3 nucleotides: TGTGCCAGCAGCGTAGGACTAGCGGGAACCTACGAGCAGTACTTC.